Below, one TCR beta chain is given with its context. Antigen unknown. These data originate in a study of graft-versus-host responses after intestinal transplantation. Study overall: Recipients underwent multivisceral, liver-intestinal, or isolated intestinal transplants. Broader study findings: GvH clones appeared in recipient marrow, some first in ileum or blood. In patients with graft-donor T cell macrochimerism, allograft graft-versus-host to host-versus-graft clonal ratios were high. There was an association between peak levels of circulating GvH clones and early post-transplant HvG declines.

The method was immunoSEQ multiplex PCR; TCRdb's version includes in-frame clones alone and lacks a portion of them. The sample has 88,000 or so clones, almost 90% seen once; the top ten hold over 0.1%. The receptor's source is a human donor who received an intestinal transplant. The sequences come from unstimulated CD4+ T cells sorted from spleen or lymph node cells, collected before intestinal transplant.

CDR3 protein: CASSDPRSRDGYTF. CDR3 sequence (DNA): TGTGCCAGCAGTGATCCTAGGAGCCGGGATGGCTACACCTTC. The J gene is TRBJ1-2, the V gene TRBV6-1; D remains ambiguous. The germline V gene has CDR1 MNHNS and CDR2 SASEGT. V was cut by 3 bases and J by 6 bases, with 14 bases left in between. This CDR3 spans 14 amino acids.